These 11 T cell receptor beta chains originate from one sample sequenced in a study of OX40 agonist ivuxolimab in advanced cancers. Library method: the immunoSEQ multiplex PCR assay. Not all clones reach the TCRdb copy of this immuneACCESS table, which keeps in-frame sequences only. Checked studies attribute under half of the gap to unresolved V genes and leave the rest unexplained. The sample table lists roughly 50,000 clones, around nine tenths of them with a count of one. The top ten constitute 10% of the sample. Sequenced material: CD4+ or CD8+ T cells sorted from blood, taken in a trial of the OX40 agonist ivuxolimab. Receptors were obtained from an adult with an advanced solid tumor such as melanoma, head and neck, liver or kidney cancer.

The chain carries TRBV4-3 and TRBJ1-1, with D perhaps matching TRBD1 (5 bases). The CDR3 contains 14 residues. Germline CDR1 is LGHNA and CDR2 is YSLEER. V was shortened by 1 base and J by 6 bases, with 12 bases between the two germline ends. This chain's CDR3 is CASSQGRRGPEAFF. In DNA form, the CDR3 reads TGCGCCAGCAGCCAAGGCCGACGGGGCCCTGAAGCTTTCTTT.

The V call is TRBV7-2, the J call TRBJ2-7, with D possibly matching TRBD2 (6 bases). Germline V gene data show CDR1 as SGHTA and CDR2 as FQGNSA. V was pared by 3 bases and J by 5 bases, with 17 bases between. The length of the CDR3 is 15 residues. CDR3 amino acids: CASSFYAGYRDEQYF. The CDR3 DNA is TGTGCCAGCAGCTTTTATGCGGGATACCGTGACGAGCAGTACTTC.

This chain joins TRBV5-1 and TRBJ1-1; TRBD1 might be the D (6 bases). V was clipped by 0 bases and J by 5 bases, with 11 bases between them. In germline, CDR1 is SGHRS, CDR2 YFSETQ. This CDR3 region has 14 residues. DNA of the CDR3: TGCGCCAGCAGCTTGGAGGGGGTCGGTACTGAAGCTTTCTTT. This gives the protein CASSLEGVGTEAFF. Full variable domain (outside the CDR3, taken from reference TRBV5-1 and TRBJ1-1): KAGVTQTPRYLIKTRGQQVTLSCSPISGHRSVSWYQQTPGQGLQFLFEYFSETQRNKGNFPGRFSGRQFSNSRSEMNVSTLELGDSALYLCASSLEGVGTEAFFGQGTRLTVV.

The CDR3 DNA is TGTGCCAGCAAACCCGGTAGCGGGAGTTTCCACAATGAGCAGTTCTTC. Its protein is CASKPGSGSFHNEQFF. This sequence joins TRBV2 and TRBJ2-1, with 9 bases fitting TRBD2. The CDR3 length is 16 residues. Unmatched junction bases numbered 12, after V lost 7 bases and J lost 5 bases. The germline gives CDR1 SNHLY, CDR2 FYNNEI.

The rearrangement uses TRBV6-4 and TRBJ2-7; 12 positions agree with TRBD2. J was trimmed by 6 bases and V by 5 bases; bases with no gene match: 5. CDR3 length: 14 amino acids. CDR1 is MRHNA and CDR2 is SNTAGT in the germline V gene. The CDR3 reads CASSPSGGAREQYF. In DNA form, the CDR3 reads TGTGCCAGCAGTCCTAGCGGGGGGGCCCGCGAGCAGTACTTC.

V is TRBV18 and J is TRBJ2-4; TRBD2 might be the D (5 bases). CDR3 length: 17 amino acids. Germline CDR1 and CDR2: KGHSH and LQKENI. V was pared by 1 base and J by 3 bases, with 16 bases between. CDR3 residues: CASSPLMSGSIKNIQYF. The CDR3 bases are TGTGCCAGCTCACCACTGATGAGCGGTTCCATCAAAAACATTCAGTACTTC.

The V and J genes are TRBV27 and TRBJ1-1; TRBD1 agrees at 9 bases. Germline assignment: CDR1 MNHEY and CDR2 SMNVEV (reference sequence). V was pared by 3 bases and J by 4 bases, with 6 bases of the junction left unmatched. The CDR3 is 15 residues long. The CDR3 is CASSLLGQGSTEAFF. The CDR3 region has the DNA TGTGCCAGCAGTTTGCTCGGACAGGGGAGCACTGAAGCTTTCTTT.

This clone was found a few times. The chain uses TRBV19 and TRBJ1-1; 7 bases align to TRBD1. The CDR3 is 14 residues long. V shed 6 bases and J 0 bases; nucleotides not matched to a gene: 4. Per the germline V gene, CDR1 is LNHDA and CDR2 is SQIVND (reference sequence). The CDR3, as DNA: TGTGCCAGTAGCACCGGGACAGTGAACACTGAAGCTTTCTTT. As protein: CASSTGTVNTEAFF.

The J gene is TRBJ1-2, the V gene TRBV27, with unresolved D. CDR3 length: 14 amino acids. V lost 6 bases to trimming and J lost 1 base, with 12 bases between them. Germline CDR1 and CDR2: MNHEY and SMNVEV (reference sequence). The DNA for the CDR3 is TGTGCCAGCAGACCTCCCAATTATAACTATGGCTACACCTTC. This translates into CASRPPNYNYGYTF.

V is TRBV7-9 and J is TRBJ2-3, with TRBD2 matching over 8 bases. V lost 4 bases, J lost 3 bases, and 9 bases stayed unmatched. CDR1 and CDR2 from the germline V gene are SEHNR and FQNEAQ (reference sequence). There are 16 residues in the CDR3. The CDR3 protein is CASSSVGGVGTDTQYF. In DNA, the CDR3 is TGTGCCAGCAGCTCCGTCGGGGGGGTTGGAACAGATACGCAGTATTTT.

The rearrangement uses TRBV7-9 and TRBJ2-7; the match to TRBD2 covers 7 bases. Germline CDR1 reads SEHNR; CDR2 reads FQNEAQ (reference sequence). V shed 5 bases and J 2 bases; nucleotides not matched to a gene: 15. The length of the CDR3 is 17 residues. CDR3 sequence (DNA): TGTGCCAGCAGCCCCCCCGGGGGGAATAGCCTAACCTACGAGCAGTACTTC. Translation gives CASSPPGGNSLTYEQYF.